The T cell receptor beta chain described here comes from a study of blood T cell repertoires in COVID-19. As for the study in general: T cells, B-cell-depleted T cells, or PBMCs provided the cDNA or gDNA that served as material.

In terms of age and location, participants ranged from roughly 18 to 90 years and lived in roughly 22 US areas. Grouping used clinical history reported by participants in a survey and questionnaire. Cohort 3 recovery required two negative PCRs, clearance, or symptom resolution. This CDR3 is built from 15 residues. The ends lost 4 bases at V and 3 bases at J; junction bases unmatched: 8. Germline CDR1 reads MGHRA; CDR2 reads YSYEKL. Clones were sequenced by immunoSEQ multiplex PCR, and TCRdb holds only the in-frame ones, with some missing. The table includes about 170,000 clones, approximately 91% detected once.

The sequence was obtained from a woman under 30 who had recovered from COVID-19. The chain is built from TRBV4-1 and TRBJ2-7; 8 nucleotides line up with TRBD1. The sample was PBMCs or T cells enriched from blood (not recorded which). The CDR3 DNA is TGCGCCAGCAGCCGGGGGACAGGTGGCAACTACGAGCAGTACTTC. Its translation: CASSRGTGGNYEQYF.